These 10 T cell receptor beta chains were all obtained from the same sample, sequenced in a study of CD8+ T cells in alopecia areata. cDNA reverse transcribed from extracted RNA served as the sequencing template. Measured with immunoSEQ multiplex PCR; TCRdb has only the in-frame clones, and not every one. This table holds 95,000 to 100,000 clones, approximately 66% found once. Treatment defined: oral pan-JAK inhibitor, 5-10 mg twice daily. The starting material was CD8+ T cells sorted from blood, obtained at week 4, from a patient treated with tofacitinib. These receptors came from a human donor with alopecia areata.

This chain connects TRBV7-2 to TRBJ2-7; 11 bases align to TRBD2. CDR3 length equals 17 residues. J lost 2 bases, V lost 4 bases, and 10 bases had no gene match. From germline, CDR1 is SGHTA and CDR2 FQGNSA. The chain's CDR3 is CASSYSGGEYSPYEQYF. The DNA of the CDR3 is TGTGCCAGCAGCTATAGCGGGGGGGAGTATAGTCCCTACGAGCAGTACTTC.

The chain links TRBV19 to TRBJ2-1; 8 nucleotides align to TRBD2. Per the germline V gene, CDR1 is LNHDA and CDR2 is SQIVND (reference sequence). Germline trimming cut 7 bases from V and 5 bases from J; bases unmatched to any gene: 10. This CDR3 has 15 residues. The CDR3 nucleotides read TGTGCCAGTAAACCCGAGCGGGGGCCGGACAATGAGCAGTTCTTC. Protein: CASKPERGPDNEQFF.

This clone was seen a single time. V usage is TRBV5-1 and J usage is TRBJ2-3; 10 nucleotides match TRBD2. The CDR3 loop spans 16 amino acids. V shed 4 bases and J 6 bases; nucleotides not matched to a gene: 11. The germline V gene encodes CDR1 SGHRS and CDR2 YFSETQ. CDR3: CASSIVASGSSDTQYF. As DNA, the CDR3 is TGCGCCAGCAGCATTGTGGCTAGCGGGAGTTCGGATACGCAGTATTTT.

The chain is built from TRBV5-1 and TRBJ1-2; D might be TRBD1 (6 bases). CDR1 and CDR2 (germline): SGHRS, YFSETQ. Deletions cut 0 bases from V and 1 base from J, with 13 bases between. The CDR3 is made up of 16 amino acids. CDR3 bases: TGCGCCAGCAGCTTGGTGCAAATACAGGGTAACTATGGCTACACCTTC. Translating gives CASSLVQIQGNYGYTF.

This clone showed up just a few times. The V call is TRBV30, the J call TRBJ2-5, with 7 bases lining up with TRBD1. V gave up 4 bases and J gave up 5 bases; unmatched junction bases: 19. The CDR3 extends over 17 amino acids. Looked up from germline, CDR1 is GTSNPN and CDR2 is SVGIG (reference sequence). The CDR3 sequence: CAWTRGPFMGVRETQYF. Written as DNA, the CDR3 is TGTGCCTGGACGAGGGGGCCTTTCATGGGAGTTCGGGAGACCCAGTACTTC.

This sequence joins TRBV6-1 and TRBJ1-2; 7 bases align to TRBD1. The CDR3 has 14 residues. The germline gives CDR1 MNHNS, CDR2 SASEGT. J gave up 8 bases and V 6 bases, and 12 bases lay outside the gene matches. CDR3 protein: CASRYWTGPIGYTF. The CDR3 nucleotides read TGTGCCAGCAGATACTGGACAGGACCGATAGGCTACACCTTC.

The genes are TRBV29-1 and TRBJ1-1, with a tentative D call TRBD1 (6 bases). The CDR3 runs 15 residues. Germline V gives CDR1 SQVTM, CDR2 ANQGSEA. V was shortened by 4 bases and J by 5 bases, with 20 bases between the two germline ends. For the CDR3, the DNA is TGCAGCGTTGCCACGCTGCGGACAGACGATACTGAAGCTTTCTTT. This sequence encodes CSVATLRTDDTEAFF.

The V call is TRBV5-6, the J call TRBJ2-1, with 7 bases that match TRBD2. This CDR3 region has 14 residues. V was pared by 2 bases and J by 4 bases, with 3 bases of the junction left unmatched. Per germline, CDR1 SGHDT and CDR2 YYEEEE. CDR3 coding DNA: TGTGCCAGCAGCTTAGCGGGGATGTACAATGAGCAGTTCTTC. It is translated as CASSLAGMYNEQFF.

The chain uses TRBV28 and TRBJ2-5; 7 nucleotides align to TRBD2. The CDR3 extends over 13 amino acids. Germline loops: CDR1 MDHEN, CDR2 SYDVKM. V lost 6 bases and J lost 5; bases outside the gene matches: 6. CDR3 region: CASRPTSVETQYF. As DNA, the CDR3 is TGTGCCAGCAGACCCACTAGCGTCGAGACCCAGTACTTC.

This clone has just a few counts. The chain uses TRBV10-3 and TRBJ2-5; D is perhaps TRBD2 (6 bases). CDR1 and CDR2 (germline): ENHRY, SYGVKD. The germline V and J ends were trimmed by 2 bases and 0 bases, with 13 bases remaining between them. The CDR3 runs 16 residues. The CDR3 DNA reads as TGTGCCATCAGTGAGGTGGGGGAGGCTTACCAAGAGACCCAGTACTTC. It yields the protein CAISEVGEAYQETQYF.